A selection of T cell receptor beta chains follows, all from one sample in a study of blood T cell repertoires in COVID-19. Data came from immunoSEQ multiplex PCR; TCRdb stores just in-frame clones and leaves some out. Here the sample spans 200,000 to 250,000 clones, approximately 91% being singletons. The sample consisted of peripheral blood. The receptor source for this set is a woman in her thirties or forties with acute or convalescent COVID-19. CDR3s leave out the opening cysteine and the closing phenylalanine or tryptophan. D genes are given only for firm matches.

CDR3	D	V	J
ASSGGTAQETQY	-	TRBV18	TRBJ2-5
ASNPGQGVEKLF	TRBD1	TRBV6-5	TRBJ1-4
ASRPGLGGHGELF	-	TRBV4-1	TRBJ2-2
ASSEPGQGSNEQF	TRBD1	TRBV10-1	TRBJ2-1
ASSRGWTEAF	-	TRBV5-6	TRBJ1-1
ASSERSSTDTQY	-	TRBV6-1	TRBJ2-3
ASSKFRGFTEAF	-	TRBV25-1	TRBJ1-1
ASSRPGLAGDLY	TRBD2	TRBV6-2/TRBV6-3	TRBJ2-3
ATSGGENDVSPLH	-	TRBV24-1	TRBJ1-6
ASNPGVNTEAF	-	TRBV4-2	TRBJ1-1
ASSSPWRGGVAMNTEAF	-	TRBV7-9	TRBJ1-1
ATSRDYSTDTQY	-	TRBV15	TRBJ2-3
ASRFRENTEAF	-	TRBV27	TRBJ1-1
ASSFSRQPQH	-	TRBV19	TRBJ1-5
ASSDRGGSEAF	-	TRBV6-1	TRBJ1-1
ATSRLAGGPGENEQF	TRBD2	TRBV15	TRBJ2-1
ASGGQGRSNQPQH	TRBD1	TRBV6-5	TRBJ1-5
ASHLVGAGNQPQH	-	TRBV28	TRBJ1-5
ASRRSGVLNTEAF	-	TRBV27	TRBJ1-1
ASSVETGIDTQY	TRBD1	TRBV9	TRBJ2-3
ASSAGTGNTGELF	TRBD1	TRBV18	TRBJ2-2
ASSQTSGATTQY	TRBD2	TRBV14	TRBJ2-5
ATSDYAGLWNSPLH	-	TRBV24-1	TRBJ1-6
ASSLAEVRGANTEAF	-	TRBV5-4	TRBJ1-1
ASSPRQGAINYGYT	TRBD1	TRBV18	TRBJ1-2
ASSGTGVPGYGYT	TRBD1	TRBV9	TRBJ1-2
ASSKHRLNTEAF	-	TRBV6-5	TRBJ1-1
ASSYGDRNQPQH	TRBD1	TRBV6-5	TRBJ1-5
ASSQTGPGTGELF	TRBD1	TRBV7-3	TRBJ2-2
ASSPDRDSPLH	TRBD1	TRBV10-2	TRBJ1-6
SVAGGMFTEAF	-	TRBV29-1	TRBJ1-1
AISDGRGYTEAF	-	TRBV10-3	TRBJ1-1
ATSRDPPGRGPSTDTQY	-	TRBV15	TRBJ2-3
ASSTQANTEAF	-	TRBV7-3	TRBJ1-1
ASSFRQAVNSPLH	-	TRBV11-2	TRBJ1-6
ASSSWDSYGYT	TRBD1	TRBV27	TRBJ1-2
ASSQDSWTGGSGTEAF	TRBD1	TRBV3-1/TRBV3-2	TRBJ1-1
ASTQGARETQY	-	TRBV3-1/TRBV3-2	TRBJ2-5
ASSSSTGEKLF	-	TRBV13	TRBJ1-4
AWGQGTPEAF	TRBD1	TRBV30	TRBJ1-1
ASSRGLSSGNTIY	-	TRBV6-5	TRBJ1-3
AWSPPETASNQPQH	-	TRBV30	TRBJ1-5
ASSQDPAQGWNSPLH	TRBD1	TRBV4-1	TRBJ1-6
ASSRVQGNTEAF	-	TRBV7-8	TRBJ1-1
AISDGTESNYGYT	TRBD1	TRBV10-3	TRBJ1-2
ATSDLSGGYSNQPQH	TRBD1	TRBV24-1	TRBJ1-5
ASSLRVEASPLH	-	TRBV13	TRBJ1-6
ASSDWTGGADTQY	TRBD1	TRBV6-1	TRBJ2-3
ASGARGVDSPLH	TRBD1	TRBV3-1/TRBV3-2	TRBJ1-6
ASSLLGGYQETQY	-	TRBV5-1	TRBJ2-5
ASSVEPRGTEAF	-	TRBV9	TRBJ1-1
ASSLPPVTGVNSPLH	TRBD1	TRBV5-5	TRBJ1-6